This T cell receptor (beta chain) was recovered during a study of ipilimumab plus nivolumab after autologous stem cell transplantation. The protocol was immunoSEQ multiplex PCR, while the TCRdb copy is restricted to in-frame clones and leaves out a portion. Of 15,000 or so clones in the sample, approximately 78% were seen once. CDR1 SQVTM and CDR2 ANQGSEA come from the germline V gene. This CDR3 has 16 amino acids. The V end was cut by 0 bases, the J end by 3 bases, with 15 bases between. This receptor was obtained from a male donor with diffuse large B-cell lymphoma. Sample: PBMCs, taken in a trial of ipilimumab plus nivolumab as post-transplant consolidation. The chain uses TRBV29-1 and TRBJ2-1; possibly TRBD1 or TRBD2 for D (6 bases each). CDR3 amino acids: CSVEDPPGALYNEQFF. CDR3 nucleotides: TGCAGCGTTGAAGATCCCCCGGGGGCTCTCTACAATGAGCAGTTCTTC.